This T cell receptor (beta chain) was sequenced in a study of blood T cell repertoires in COVID-19. The data were produced by immunoSEQ multiplex PCR, yet TCRdb's version contains in-frame clones alone and is incomplete. The sample lists more than 55,000 clones, around 91% occurring once. V was clipped by 4 bases and J by 0 bases, with 8 bases between them. Germline V gene data show CDR1 as SGHNT and CDR2 as YYREEE (reference sequence). CDR3 length: 15 residues. The chain uses TRBV5-4 and TRBJ1-6; D is unclear. The receptor's source is a woman aged 60 to 75 with COVID-19, enrolled during active disease. The sequenced material came from peripheral blood. CDR3 amino acids: CASSKGSSYNSPLHF. CDR3 bases: TGTGCCAGCAGCAAAGGGAGCTCCTATAATTCACCCCTCCACTTT. The full variable domain, in which reference TRBV5-4 and TRBJ1-6 provide the parts outside the CDR3, is ETGVTQSPTHLIKTRGQQVTLRCSSQSGHNTVSWYQQALGQGPQFIFQYYREEENGRGNFPPRFSGLQFPNYSSELNVNALELDDSALYLCASSKGSSYNSPLHFGNGTRLTVT.